This T cell receptor delta chain was sequenced in a study of γδ T cells in repeated Plasmodium falciparum infection. Study conclusions and caveats: Vdelta2-negative gammadelta repertoires, largely Vdelta1+, seemingly showed infection-driven waves of new clonal selection. Compared with Australian children, Malian Vdelta2-negative repertoires seemed more clonal, less diverse, less shared.

TRG and TRD sequences were obtained from every sorted gammadelta sample. TCRdb re-processed the multiplex PCR reads using CATT. The top ten hold around 9.6% of the sample, which has over 90,000 delta-chain clones, approximately 1% seen once. To note about this clone: What it binds is unknown. TCRdb assigns this DNA the protein of a much larger clone, which departs from its translation at residue 6; this likely reflects a read error, and the protein shown comes from translating the DNA.

The germline V gene has CDR1 GEAIGNYY and CDR2 EKD. V lost 0 bases and J 0 bases, leaving 19 bases between the germline ends. The CDR3 is 18 amino acids. Gammadelta T cells were flow-sorted from PBMC into Vgamma9/Vdelta2+ and Vdelta2-negative populations for bulk analysis. The clonotype comes from a pool of human donors (malaria-infected and uninfected, not separated). The source material was gamma-delta T cells from blood. The V gene is TRDV2, the J gene TRDJ1; maybe TRDD3 (6 bases). TCRdb is silent on the J gene; assignment here came from matching the DNA to germline. CDR3 sequence reads: CACDTMGGTHLYTDKLIF. CDR3 in DNA: TGTGCCTGTGACACCATGGGGGGAACTCACCTGTACACCGATAAACTCATCTTT.